This section outlines one TCR beta chain sequence together with its context. Its antigen remains unknown. Other DNA sequences in this sample translate to the same CDR3. This sample is part of a study of graft-versus-host responses after intestinal transplantation. Measured with immunoSEQ multiplex PCR; TCRdb has only the in-frame clones, and not every one. The sample has about 120,000 clones; around 94% are singletons. The clonotype originates from a human donor who was the organ donor for an intestinal transplant. The sample consisted of unstimulated CD4+ T cells sorted from spleen or lymph node cells, taken before transplant.

The CDR3: CASSQDRNTEAFF. CDR3 DNA sequence: TGTGCCAGCAGCCAGGACAGGAACACTGAAGCTTTCTTT. The gene calls are TRBV5-4 and TRBJ1-1; TRBD1 is a possible D gene (6 bases). CDR3 length equals 13 residues. The germline V gene has CDR1 SGHNT and CDR2 YYREEE (reference sequence). Trimming removed 4 bases from V and 1 base from J, with 8 bases in between.